This T cell receptor beta chain was identified in a study of Ad26.COV2.S vaccination and SARS-CoV-2 variants. Across the study: Enrollment placed the donor in the COV1001 Ad26.COV2.S trial arm.

Regarding treatment: around 19 received Ad26.COV2.S at low or high dose, single or two shots; about 5 received placebo; per-sample allocation not given. Samples were taken on day 63 after the first vaccine or placebo injection. Spike of the Wuhan-strain SARS-CoV-2 was expressed by an Ad26 vector, which formed the vaccine. As to this clone: The antigen is not known.

Only in-frame clones appear in the TCRdb table, and some are missing; sequencing was by immunoSEQ multiplex PCR. The table includes around 450,000 clones, roughly 90% detected once. Whole-study findings and limits: Responses of spike-specific T cells (both CD8+ and CD4+) reportedly showed substantial breadth after vaccination. Vaccine recipients had higher spike-specific TCR breadth than placebo recipients.

This clonotype originated in a person between 18 and 65 years old who received the Ad26.COV2.S COVID-19 vaccine or a placebo. The specimen was peripheral blood, collected in a trial of Ad26.COV2.S vaccine versus placebo.

For the CDR3, the DNA is TGTGCCAGCAGCCCCGGGACTAGCACCACCTACGAGCAGTACTTC. Encoded protein: CASSPGTSTTYEQYF. This rearrangement joins TRBV11-3 to TRBJ2-7, with 9 bases identical to TRBD2. Germline CDR1 is SGHNT and CDR2 is YENEEA. The trim removed 5 bases at V and 2 bases at J, leaving 7 bases unmatched. This CDR3 has 15 residues.